These 23 T cell receptor beta chains were all obtained from the same sample, sequenced in a study of OX40 agonist ivuxolimab in advanced cancers. Generated by immunoSEQ multiplex PCR, the TCRdb table keeps only in-frame clones and is missing some. The sample carries about 91,000 clones, more than 75% recorded once. The material was CD4+ or CD8+ T cells sorted from blood, obtained in a trial of the OX40 agonist ivuxolimab. These receptors all stem from an adult with an advanced solid tumor such as melanoma, head and neck, liver or kidney cancer.

This chain joins TRBV4-1 and TRBJ1-1; D gene unclear. The length of the CDR3 is 12 residues. Germline values: CDR1 MGHRA, CDR2 YSYEKL. Trimming removed 0 bases at V and 12 bases at J, with 11 bases between. This CDR3 is CASSQDMQVPFF. In DNA, the CDR3 is TGCGCCAGCAGCCAAGATATGCAGGTACCTTTCTTT.

This chain connects TRBV10-1 to TRBJ1-5; TRBD1 agrees at 7 bases. Germline lookup yields CDR1 WNHNN and CDR2 SYGVQD (reference sequence). The CDR3 has 11 amino acids. J gave up 13 bases and V 6 bases, and 6 bases lay outside the gene matches. The CDR3 DNA reads as TGCGCCAGCAGGGGGACAGCCGTACAGCATTTT. Residues: CASRGTAVQHF.

V gene TRBV5-4 combines with J gene TRBJ2-2; 12 nucleotides match TRBD2. V was pared by 3 bases and J by 3 bases, with 3 bases of the junction left unmatched. CDR1 is SGHNT and CDR2 is YYREEE in the germline V gene (reference sequence). The CDR3 totals 16 residues. Here the CDR3 reads CASSSGLAGDTGELFF. Here the CDR3 DNA reads TGTGCCAGCAGCTCGGGACTAGCGGGCGACACCGGGGAGCTGTTTTTT.

The gene calls are TRBV5-1 and TRBJ1-1, with 9 positions matching TRBD1. The CDR3 totals 16 residues. CDR1 and CDR2 from the germline V gene are SGHRS and YFSETQ. The junction had 8 bases not matched to a gene; V was cut back by 4 bases and J by 1 base. The CDR3 region is CASSPITGGGNTEAFF. DNA of the CDR3: TGCGCCAGCAGCCCAATAACAGGGGGCGGGAACACTGAAGCTTTCTTT.

This clone was seen only a few times. The V call is TRBV10-3, the J call TRBJ2-7; D is perhaps TRBD1 (6 bases). The CDR3 runs to 14 residues. Germline CDR1 and CDR2: ENHRY and SYGVKD. Deletions cut 8 bases from V and 1 base from J, with 15 bases between. The CDR3 DNA sequence: TGTGCCATCCGAAATACCACAGGGTCCTACGAGCAGTACTTC. Translation gives CAIRNTTGSYEQYF.

CDR3 sequence reads: CASREGLSSYNEQFF. The DNA for the CDR3 is TGTGCCAGTAGGGAGGGACTGAGCTCCTACAATGAGCAGTTCTTC. This rearrangement joins TRBV19 to TRBJ2-1, with a possible D match to TRBD2 (6 bases). The CDR3 loop spans 15 amino acids. The germline V gene encodes CDR1 LNHDA and CDR2 SQIVND (reference sequence). V was shortened by 6 bases and J by 0 bases, with 12 bases between the two germline ends.

The chain has TRBV7-9 and TRBJ2-7, with D perhaps given as TRBD1 or TRBD2 (6 bases each). This CDR3 spans 16 amino acids. The ends were cut back, 0 bases at V and 0 bases at J, with 12 bases in the middle. Germline values: CDR1 SEHNR, CDR2 FQNEAQ (reference sequence). The CDR3 nucleotides are TGTGCCAGCAGCTTAGCGGGGGGCCTGACCTCCTACGAGCAGTACTTC. Translated: CASSLAGGLTSYEQYF.

The gene calls are TRBV28 and TRBJ1-2; 8 nucleotides align to TRBD1. J was trimmed by 4 bases and V by 4 bases; bases with no gene match: 11. Germline V gives CDR1 MDHEN, CDR2 SYDVKM. The CDR3 length is 16 residues. CDR3 sequence reads: CASSWNGQGLGYGYTF. The CDR3 DNA reads as TGTGCCAGCAGTTGGAACGGACAGGGTCTCGGCTATGGCTACACCTTC.

The rearrangement uses TRBV7-9 and TRBJ2-3; tentative D call: TRBD2 (5 bases). Trimming left V 7 bases short and J 2 bases short, with 19 bases between. CDR3 length: 16 residues. Germline loops: CDR1 SEHNR, CDR2 FQNEAQ (reference sequence). CDR3 amino acids: CASTLGRAEPTDTQYF. The CDR3 region has the DNA TGTGCCAGCACCCTGGGAAGAGCGGAGCCCACAGATACGCAGTATTTT.

V is TRBV30 and J is TRBJ1-1; D is ambiguous. This CDR3 region has 14 residues. Germline CDR1 reads GTSNPN; CDR2 reads SVGIG (reference sequence). V lost 0 bases and J 4 bases, leaving 12 bases between the germline ends. The CDR3 sequence is CAWSVGTWLTEAFF. The CDR3 DNA is TGTGCCTGGAGTGTAGGTACCTGGCTCACTGAAGCTTTCTTT.

This chain links TRBV25-1 with TRBJ2-7; the D gene is possibly TRBD1 (5 bases). The CDR3 covers 12 residues. The V end lost 7 bases, the J end lost 2 bases, and 9 bases lay between the germline ends. CDR1 is MGHDK, CDR2 SYGVNS, per germline. CDR3 bases: TGTGCCAGCATAGGGGATACCTACGAGCAGTACTTC. Its translation: CASIGDTYEQYF.

The chain employs TRBV7-9 and TRBJ1-3, with D unresolved. Trimming shortened V by 5 bases and J by 1 base, and 6 bases separated the two germline ends. Germline assignment: CDR1 SEHNR and CDR2 FQNEAQ (reference sequence). The CDR3 contains 13 residues. Here the CDR3 DNA reads TGTGCCAGCAGCAGGGATTCTGGAAACACCATATATTTT. Its translation is CASSRDSGNTIYF.

The chain links TRBV7-3 to TRBJ1-1; D is ambiguous. Trimming took 5 bases from V and 5 from J, leaving 12 bases between them. The CDR3 sequence is 13 residues long. Germline V gene sequence: CDR1 SGHTA, CDR2 FQGTGA. CDR3 DNA: TGTGCCAGCAGCCCCGTAGGGCAAACTGAAGCTTTCTTT. Translating gives CASSPVGQTEAFF.

The rearrangement uses TRBV28 and TRBJ1-1; TRBD1 agrees at 7 bases. CDR1 and CDR2 from the germline V gene are MDHEN and SYDVKM. The CDR3 is 11 residues long. J was trimmed by 10 bases and V by 6 bases; bases with no gene match: 5. As DNA, the CDR3 is TGTGCCAGCAGAGAGACAGGGTCAGCTTTCTTT. Encoded protein: CASRETGSAFF.

The chain combines TRBV12-5 with TRBJ2-3, with 12 bases identical to TRBD2. Unmatched junction bases numbered 7, after V lost 6 bases and J lost 3 bases. The CDR3 consists of 16 residues. Germline CDR1 LGHNT, CDR2 FRNRAP. The CDR3 sequence: CASGPTGTSGTDTQYF. In DNA, the CDR3 is TGTGCTAGTGGCCCTACCGGGACTAGCGGGACAGATACGCAGTATTTT.

The chain uses TRBV9 and TRBJ2-1, with a possible D match to TRBD1 (5 bases). The germline V and J ends were trimmed by 3 bases and 9 bases, with 10 bases remaining between them. This CDR3 contains 12 residues. From germline, CDR1 is SGDLS and CDR2 YYNGEE. CDR3 amino acids: CASSESGIEQFF. The CDR3 DNA is TGTGCCAGCAGCGAATCAGGGATTGAGCAGTTCTTC.

The V gene is TRBV4-2, the J gene TRBJ1-5; 7 positions agree with TRBD1. This CDR3 contains 15 residues. In germline, CDR1 is LGHNA, CDR2 YNFKEQ. V lost 4 bases and J lost 1; bases outside the gene matches: 4. As DNA, the CDR3 is TGTGCCAGCAGCCCGGAGGGACAGAGCAATCAGCCCCAGCATTTT. This codes for CASSPEGQSNQPQHF.

The gene calls are TRBV28 and TRBJ1-3; 8 bases map to TRBD1. CDR1 is MDHEN and CDR2 is SYDVKM in the germline V gene. The CDR3 has 14 amino acids. The junction had 4 bases not matched to a gene; V was cut back by 5 bases and J by 4 bases. The CDR3 protein is CASSAAGGGNTIYF. For the CDR3, the DNA is TGTGCCAGCAGTGCCGCAGGGGGCGGAAACACCATATATTTT. Variable domain in full (rest from reference TRBV28 and TRBJ1-3): DVKVTQSSRYLVKRTGEKVFLECVQDMDHENMFWYRQDPGLGLRLIYFSYDVKMKEKGDIPEGYSVSREKKERFSLILESASTNQTSMYLCASSAAGGGNTIYFGEGSWLTVV.

Details on this clone: The same CDR3 also results from other DNA sequences found in this sample. The chain couples TRBV19 to TRBJ1-3, with D maybe TRBD1 (5 bases). CDR3 length: 15 amino acids. The germline V gene has CDR1 LNHDA and CDR2 SQIVND (reference sequence). The ends were cut back, 4 bases at V and 0 bases at J, with 10 bases in the middle. CDR3 DNA: TGTGCCAGTAGTAGGGACGGCGGCTCTGGAAACACCATATATTTT. Translating it yields CASSRDGGSGNTIYF.

The V gene is TRBV28, the J gene TRBJ2-7; 12 bases fit TRBD2. After removal of 2 bases from V and 9 bases from J, the junction contained 5 bases not matched to a gene. The CDR3 is made up of 14 amino acids. The V gene's germline CDR1 is MDHEN and CDR2 SYDVKM. CDR3 DNA: TGTGCCAGCAGTTTACTAGCGGGAGGGCCGGGGCAGTACGTC. Translation gives CASSLLAGGPGQYV.

The V and J genes are TRBV10-3 and TRBJ2-5, with 11 bases matching TRBD2. The ends lost 4 bases at V and 4 bases at J; junction bases unmatched: 2. This CDR3 comprises 14 residues. Germline V CDR1 and CDR2: ENHRY, SYGVKD. The CDR3 bases are TGTGCCATCAGTGCGACTAGCGGGACAGAGACCCAGTACTTC. This gives the protein CAISATSGTETQYF.

This clone has just a few counts. The V call is TRBV6-6, the J call TRBJ1-4, with 8 nucleotides matching TRBD1. CDR1 is MNHNY, CDR2 SVGAGI, per germline (reference sequence). Trimming removed 7 bases from V and 4 bases from J; junction bases left unmatched: 2. The CDR3 sequence is 13 residues long. As DNA, the CDR3 is TGTGCCAGCAAAACAGGGGGTAATGAAAAACTGTTTTTT. Its translation: CASKTGGNEKLFF.

CDR3 bases: TGTGCCAGCAGTTCGCCTGGCTATGGCTACACCTTC. It translates to CASSSPGYGYTF. The chain is built from TRBV28 and TRBJ1-2; D unclear. The CDR3 runs 12 residues. Deletions cut 4 bases from V and 4 bases from J, with 7 bases between. Looked up from germline, CDR1 is MDHEN and CDR2 is SYDVKM.